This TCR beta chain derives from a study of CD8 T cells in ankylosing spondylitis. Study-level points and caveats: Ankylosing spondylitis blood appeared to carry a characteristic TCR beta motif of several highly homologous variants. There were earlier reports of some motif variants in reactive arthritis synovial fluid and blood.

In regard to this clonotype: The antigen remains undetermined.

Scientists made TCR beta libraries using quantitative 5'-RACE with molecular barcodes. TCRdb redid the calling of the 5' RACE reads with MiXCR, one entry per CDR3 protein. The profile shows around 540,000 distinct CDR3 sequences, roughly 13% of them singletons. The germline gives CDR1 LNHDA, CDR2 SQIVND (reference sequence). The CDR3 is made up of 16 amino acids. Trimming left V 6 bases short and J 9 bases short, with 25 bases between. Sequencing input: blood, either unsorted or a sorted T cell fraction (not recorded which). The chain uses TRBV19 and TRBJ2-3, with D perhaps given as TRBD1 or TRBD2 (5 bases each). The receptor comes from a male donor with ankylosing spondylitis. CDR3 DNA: TGTGCCAGTAGCCTGACCGGGACCCCAGAGGAAGGGACGCAGTATTTT. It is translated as CASSLTGTPEEGTQYF.